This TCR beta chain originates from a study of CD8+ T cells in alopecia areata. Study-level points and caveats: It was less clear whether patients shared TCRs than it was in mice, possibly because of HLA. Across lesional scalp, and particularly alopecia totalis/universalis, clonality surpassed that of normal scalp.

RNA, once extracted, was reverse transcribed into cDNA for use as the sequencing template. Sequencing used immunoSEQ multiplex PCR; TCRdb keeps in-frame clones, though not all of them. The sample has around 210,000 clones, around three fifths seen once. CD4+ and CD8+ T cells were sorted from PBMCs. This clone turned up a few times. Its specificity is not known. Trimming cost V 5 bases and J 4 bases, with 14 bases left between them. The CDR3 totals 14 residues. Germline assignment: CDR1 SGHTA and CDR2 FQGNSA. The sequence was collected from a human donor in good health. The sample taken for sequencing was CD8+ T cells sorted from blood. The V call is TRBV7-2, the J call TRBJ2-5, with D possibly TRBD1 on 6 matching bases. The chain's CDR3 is CASSTGRGGETQYF. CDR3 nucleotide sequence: TGTGCCAGCAGCACGGGCCGAGGGGGAGAGACCCAGTACTTC.